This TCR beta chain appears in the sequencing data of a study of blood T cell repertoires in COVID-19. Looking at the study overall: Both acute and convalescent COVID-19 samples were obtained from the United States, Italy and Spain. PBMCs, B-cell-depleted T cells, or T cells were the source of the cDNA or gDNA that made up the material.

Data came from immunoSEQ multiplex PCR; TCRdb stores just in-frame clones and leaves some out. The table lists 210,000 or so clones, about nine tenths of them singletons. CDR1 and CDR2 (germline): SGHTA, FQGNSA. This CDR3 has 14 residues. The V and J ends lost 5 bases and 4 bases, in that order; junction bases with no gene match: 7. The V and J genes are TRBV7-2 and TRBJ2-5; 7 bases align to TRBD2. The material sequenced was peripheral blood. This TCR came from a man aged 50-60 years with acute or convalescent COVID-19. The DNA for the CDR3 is TGTGCCAGCAGCCTCGTCCGGGGGGTAGAGACCCAGTACTTC. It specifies CASSLVRGVETQYF.